The 20 T cell receptor beta chains below all came from one sample that was sequenced in a study of blood T cell repertoires in COVID-19. Assay: immunoSEQ multiplex PCR; the TCRdb copy retains only in-frame clones and omits some. The sample includes approximately 220,000 clones, about 87% of them seen just once. Sequencing was performed on PBMCs or T cells enriched from blood (not recorded which). These TCRs come from a woman aged 30 to 39 with acute COVID-19.

V is TRBV4-1 and J is TRBJ1-2; 8 bases are a match to TRBD1. Germline assignment: CDR1 MGHRA and CDR2 YSYEKL. The trim removed 6 bases at V and 3 bases at J, leaving 0 bases unmatched. The CDR3 has 12 residues. CDR3 sequence reads: CASRGQDYGYTF. CDR3 nucleotides: TGCGCCAGCAGGGGACAGGACTATGGCTACACCTTC.

The rearrangement uses TRBV5-1 and TRBJ1-2; D is undetermined. From germline, CDR1 is SGHRS and CDR2 YFSETQ. V lost 1 base and J 4 bases, leaving 8 bases between the germline ends. The CDR3 spans 13 residues. The CDR3 DNA reads as TGCGCCAGCAGCTTGTCAGGTCTCTATGGCTACACCTTC. The encoded protein is CASSLSGLYGYTF.

This clone is a singleton in its sample. The chain carries TRBV23-1 and TRBJ1-5; tentatively, D is TRBD1 (6 bases). TRBV23-1 belongs to the ORF category, with a function that is uncertain. The CDR3 extends over 17 amino acids. V was clipped by 2 bases and J by 1 base, with 15 bases between them. The CDR3: CASSQPKKGGSNQPQHF. In DNA, the CDR3 is TGCGCCAGCAGTCAACCCAAAAAGGGGGGGAGCAATCAGCCCCAGCATTTT.

This chain joins TRBV11-2 and TRBJ1-6; weak D call: TRBD1 (5 bases). The V gene lost 5 bases and the J gene lost 1 base, with 9 bases spanning the gap. Germline CDR1 SGHAT, CDR2 FQNNGV. The CDR3 totals 15 residues. The CDR3 protein is CASSQGDSYNSPLHF. CDR3 DNA: TGTGCCAGCAGCCAGGGTGATTCCTATAATTCACCCCTCCACTTT.

This clone was picked up a small number of times. This sequence joins TRBV2 and TRBJ1-4; 7 positions match TRBD1. The V and J ends lost 4 bases and 10 bases, in that order; junction bases with no gene match: 12. The CDR3 sequence is 15 residues long. Germline CDR1 SNHLY, CDR2 FYNNEI. The CDR3 nucleotides are TGTGCCAGCAGTGGTATACAGGGGAGATTGGGAAAACTGTTTTTT. Translated, it gives CASSGIQGRLGKLFF.

The chain couples TRBV19 to TRBJ2-5; 8 bases are shared with TRBD1. This CDR3 region has 15 residues. Trimming took 4 bases from V and 5 from J; bases not matched to a gene: 9. Germline CDR1 is LNHDA and CDR2 is SQIVND (reference sequence). CDR3 nucleotide sequence: TGTGCCAGTAGTACCCGACAGGGGCCCCCGGAGACCCAGTACTTC. Translated, it gives CASSTRQGPPETQYF.

The chain has TRBV6-4 and TRBJ2-1, with 7 bases fitting TRBD1. Germline V gene sequence: CDR1 MRHNA, CDR2 SNTAGT. V shed 4 bases and J 0 bases; nucleotides not matched to a gene: 15. The CDR3 is made up of 19 amino acids. CDR3: CASSVTTGRGLGSYNEQFF. The CDR3 nucleotides are TGTGCCAGCAGTGTCACGACAGGGCGAGGGCTCGGCTCCTACAATGAGCAGTTCTTC.

The chain carries TRBV11-2 and TRBJ2-1; D possibly corresponds to TRBD2 (6 bases). Germline CDR1 is SGHAT and CDR2 is FQNNGV. This CDR3 has 19 residues. V dropped 5 bases and J dropped 5 bases, with 28 bases sitting between them. CDR3 residues: CASSPGLVGNLRENNEQFF. DNA of the CDR3: TGTGCCAGCAGCCCGGGACTGGTGGGGAACCTAAGGGAAAACAATGAGCAGTTCTTC. The entire variable domain, with the rest obtained from reference TRBV11-2 and TRBJ2-1, is as follows: EAGVAQSPRYKIIEKRQSVAFWCNPISGHATLYWYQQILGQGPKLLIQFQNNGVVDDSQLPKDRFSAERLKGVDSTLKIQPAKLEDSAVYLCASSPGLVGNLRENNEQFFGPGTRLTVL.

V and J are TRBV4-1 and TRBJ2-7; D gene uncertain. V dropped 4 bases and J dropped 4 bases, with 17 bases sitting between them. Germline V lookup: CDR1 MGHRA, CDR2 YSYEKL. The CDR3 totals 15 residues. DNA for the CDR3: TGCGCCAGCAGCCCCCTGGCGGATGCCGGATACGAGCAGTACTTC. This encodes CASSPLADAGYEQYF.

V gene TRBV9 combines with J gene TRBJ1-1; perhaps TRBD1 as D (6 bases). The CDR3 contains 13 residues. V was cut by 2 bases and J by 7 bases, with 12 bases left in between. Germline V gives CDR1 SGDLS, CDR2 YYNGEE. CDR3: CASSVGQLNEAFF. The CDR3 DNA follows: TGTGCCAGCAGCGTTGGACAGCTTAATGAAGCTTTCTTT.

J is TRBJ2-6 and V is TRBV29-1, with D hard to call. Trimming removed 1 base from V and 0 bases from J, with 4 bases in between. The germline V gene has CDR1 SQVTM and CDR2 ANQGSEA. The CDR3 has 14 residues. CDR3 in amino acids: CSVEGHSGANVLTF. DNA of the CDR3: TGCAGCGTTGAAGGACACTCTGGGGCCAACGTCCTGACTTTC.

The gene calls are TRBV2 and TRBJ2-2; 8 bases are shared with TRBD1. Germline assignment: CDR1 SNHLY and CDR2 FYNNEI. The ends lost 6 bases at V and 6 bases at J; junction bases unmatched: 9. CDR3 size: 15 residues. Here the CDR3 reads CASREEQGVAGELFF. The CDR3 DNA sequence: TGTGCCAGCAGAGAGGAACAGGGGGTGGCCGGGGAGCTGTTTTTT.

This chain joins TRBV30 and TRBJ2-7, with 12 positions matching TRBD2. The ends lost 4 bases at V and 4 bases at J; junction bases unmatched: 2. Per the germline V gene, CDR1 is GTSNPN and CDR2 is SVGIG (reference sequence). The CDR3 loop spans 13 amino acids. CDR3 residues: CAWTSGGGYEQYF. In DNA form, the CDR3 reads TGTGCCTGGACTAGCGGGGGGGGGTACGAGCAGTACTTC.

The CDR3 region is CASRGTPGAEAFF. DNA for the CDR3: TGTGCCAGCAGGGGCACCCCAGGCGCTGAAGCTTTCTTT. This chain joins TRBV6-5 and TRBJ1-1; D is unresolved. V lost 6 bases and J 6 bases, leaving 14 bases between the germline ends. The CDR3 loop spans 13 amino acids. The germline V gene has CDR1 MNHEY and CDR2 SVGAGI.

The CDR3 region has the DNA TGTGCCAGCAGCGTAGTGGACAGCGAGCAGTTCTTC. This encodes CASSVVDSEQFF. This sequence joins TRBV9 and TRBJ2-1, with D possibly TRBD1 on 6 matching bases. This CDR3 is 12 amino acids long. Germline CDR1 SGDLS, CDR2 YYNGEE. V was clipped by 0 bases and J by 10 bases, with 8 bases between them.

The V call is TRBV7-8, the J call TRBJ1-2, with 9 nucleotides matching TRBD1. Germline values: CDR1 SGHVS, CDR2 FQNEAQ. The V segment lost 5 bases and the J segment 5 bases; nucleotides outside the gene matches: 9. This CDR3 comprises 15 residues. As DNA, the CDR3 is TGTGCCAGCAGCCGTCGCCGGGACAGGGATTATGGCTACACCTTC. This codes for CASSRRRDRDYGYTF.

This clone was seen a handful of times. The V gene is TRBV5-1, the J gene TRBJ1-3; D is unclear. The CDR3 is made up of 14 amino acids. Germline V gene sequence: CDR1 SGHRS, CDR2 YFSETQ. V was pared by 3 bases and J by 4 bases, with 11 bases between. CDR3 coding DNA: TGCGCCAGCAGCTCCGGGGTGGAGGGAAACACCATATATTTT. It is translated as CASSSGVEGNTIYF.

The chain links TRBV7-9 to TRBJ1-1; perhaps TRBD1 as D (6 bases). Germline CDR1 reads SEHNR; CDR2 reads FQNEAQ (reference sequence). Trimming removed 4 bases from V and 4 bases from J, with 10 bases in between. This CDR3 spans 13 amino acids. The CDR3 sequence is CASSSTGSTEAFF. Here the CDR3 DNA reads TGTGCCAGCAGCTCCACAGGGAGCACTGAAGCTTTCTTT.

V is TRBV5-4 and J is TRBJ2-1; TRBD1 matches at 7 bases. V lost 1 base to trimming and J lost 7 bases; unmatched junction nucleotides: 8. The CDR3 totals 15 residues. The germline V gene has CDR1 SGHNT and CDR2 YYREEE (reference sequence). DNA for the CDR3: TGTGCCAGCAGCTTGAGGGACAGCCCCTTAAATGAGCAGTTCTTC. It yields the protein CASSLRDSPLNEQFF. Together with reference TRBV5-4 and TRBJ2-1, the CDR3 gives the full variable domain: ETGVTQSPTHLIKTRGQQVTLRCSSQSGHNTVSWYQQALGQGPQFIFQYYREEENGRGNFPPRFSGLQFPNYSSELNVNALELDDSALYLCASSLRDSPLNEQFFGPGTRLTVL.

The gene calls are TRBV7-9 and TRBJ1-1; the D is unclear. The germline CDR1 and CDR2 sequences are SEHNR and FQNEAQ (reference sequence). This CDR3 comprises 10 residues. V was clipped by 5 bases and J by 9 bases, with 7 bases between them. CDR3 sequence (DNA): TGTGCCAGCAGCAAATCAAAAGCTTTCTTT. This codes for CASSKSKAFF.